One sample yielded the 11 T cell receptor beta chains listed below, sequenced in a study of beta chain features in type 1 diabetes. Findings and limits, study-wide: There was a moderate but significant shortening of TCRB CDR3s in all four CD4+ subsets of Type 1 diabetes patients.

Expressed TCRB transcripts were sequenced, since all the RNA that had been isolated was reverse transcribed. The assay was immunoSEQ multiplex PCR, and TCRdb's table has in-frame clones only and misses some. The data contain over 120,000 clones, approximately 13% of them seen just once; the ten biggest clones take up approximately 1.3%. These receptors' targets are unknown. Input material: central memory CD4+ T cells from blood. These receptors came from a man between 18 and 35 years old with type 1 diabetes.

This chain joins TRBV5-1 and TRBJ2-1; unclear D gene. The CDR3 runs 16 residues. Per germline, CDR1 SGHRS and CDR2 YFSETQ. The V end lost 0 bases, the J end lost 2 bases, and 12 bases lay between the germline ends. The CDR3 region is CASSLEGLDAYNEQFF. The DNA of the CDR3 is TGCGCCAGCAGCTTGGAAGGCCTAGACGCCTACAATGAGCAGTTCTTC.

The chain is built from TRBV14 and TRBJ1-1, with TRBD1 matching over 8 bases. CDR1 and CDR2 from the germline V gene are SGHDN and FVKESK. This CDR3 is built from 14 residues. J gave up 2 bases and V 4 bases, and 3 bases lay outside the gene matches. The CDR3 nucleotides are TGTGCCAGCAGCCCGGACAGGGTTAACACTGAAGCTTTCTTT. This translates into CASSPDRVNTEAFF.

The sample holds a few counts of this clone. The chain uses TRBV11-2 and TRBJ2-3; D remains ambiguous. This CDR3 region has 13 residues. The germline CDR1 and CDR2 sequences are SGHAT and FQNNGV. Trimming removed 1 base at V and 6 bases at J, with 8 bases between. Written as DNA, the CDR3 is TGTGCCAGCAGCTTAGTCCTAGGGGATACGCAGTATTTT. Amino acids: CASSLVLGDTQYF.

This chain joins TRBV27 and TRBJ1-5, with 10 bases lining up with TRBD1. Per germline, CDR1 MNHEY and CDR2 SMNVEV (reference sequence). V shed 5 bases and J 6 bases; nucleotides not matched to a gene: 10. The CDR3 is 16 residues long. CDR3 in DNA: TGTGCCAGCAGTCCGCAGACAGGGGGCTCAACTCAGCCCCAGCATTTT. It is translated as CASSPQTGGSTQPQHF.

The rearrangement joins TRBV30 to TRBJ1-3; D gene ambiguous. CDR1 GTSNPN and CDR2 SVGIG come from the germline V gene (reference sequence). The CDR3 has 15 amino acids. V was clipped by 4 bases and J by 0 bases, with 13 bases between them. In DNA form, the CDR3 reads TGTGCCTGGACTCTGGACCTAAACTCTGGAAACACCATATATTTT. It translates to CAWTLDLNSGNTIYF.

V is TRBV5-6 and J is TRBJ2-1; the D is unclear. V was cut by 6 bases and J by 2 bases, with 9 bases left in between. The CDR3 runs to 13 residues. CDR1 is SGHDT, CDR2 YYEEEE, per germline. The CDR3: CASTFQTYNEQFF. The CDR3 DNA is TGTGCCAGCACCTTCCAGACCTACAATGAGCAGTTCTTC. Full variable domain (rest looked up from reference TRBV5-6 and TRBJ2-1): DAGVTQSPTHLIKTRGQQVTLRCSPKSGHDTVSWYQQALGQGPQFIFQYYEEEERQRGNFPDRFSGHQFPNYSSELNVNALLLGDSALYLCASTFQTYNEQFFGPGTRLTVL.

This chain joins TRBV6-5 and TRBJ1-2, with 8 positions matching TRBD1. With V trimmed by 5 bases and J by 4 bases, 9 bases remained unmatched. CDR3 length: 15 residues. Germline V gene sequence: CDR1 MNHEY, CDR2 SVGAGI. The CDR3 here is CASSPRGRGPYGYTF. CDR3 bases: TGTGCCAGCAGTCCGAGGGGCAGGGGGCCCTATGGCTACACCTTC.

This clone was detected a few times. The chain's CDR3 is CASSLREVLSGNTIYF. Here the CDR3 DNA reads TGTGCCAGCAGCCTGAGGGAGGTCCTTTCTGGAAACACCATATATTTT. The gene calls are TRBV7-9 and TRBJ1-3; D is undetermined. Deletions cut 5 bases from V and 1 base from J, with 15 bases between. This CDR3 spans 16 amino acids. CDR1 and CDR2 from the germline V gene are SEHNR and FQNEAQ (reference sequence).

This chain joins TRBV5-1 and TRBJ2-3; TRBD1 or TRBD2 may be the D gene (6 bases each). The CDR3 loop spans 16 amino acids. The germline gives CDR1 SGHRS, CDR2 YFSETQ. The V end was cut by 4 bases, the J end by 6 bases, with 21 bases between. The CDR3 DNA is TGCGCCAGCAGCCCCGGAGGGGACAAGAGGTTTGATACGCAGTATTTT. This codes for CASSPGGDKRFDTQYF.

A few counts support this clone. V and J are TRBV19 and TRBJ2-1; 11 nucleotides agree with TRBD1. Germline lookup yields CDR1 LNHDA and CDR2 SQIVND (reference sequence). The CDR3 extends over 14 amino acids. The trim removed 5 bases at V and 8 bases at J, leaving 5 bases unmatched. CDR3 nucleotides: TGTGCCAGTAGTCTCGAGGGACAGGGGGATGAGCAGTTCTTC. Translation gives CASSLEGQGDEQFF.

The V gene is TRBV7-9, the J gene TRBJ1-1, with D hard to call. This CDR3 contains 14 residues. V was shortened by 5 bases and J by 4 bases, with 14 bases between the two germline ends. The germline V gene encodes CDR1 SEHNR and CDR2 FQNEAQ (reference sequence). The CDR3, as DNA: TGTGCCAGCAGCCTTTCCGGGAGTAGCACTGAAGCTTTCTTT. As protein: CASSLSGSSTEAFF.